This TCR beta chain was captured by sequencing in a study of T cells in Graves' hyperthyroidism and ophthalmopathy. Study as a whole: The blood sample was taken at first diagnosis, before treatment began.

TCR beta CDR3 regions were amplified from RNA transcripts. TCR CDR3 regions were first amplified by RT-PCR with HTBI primers. TCRdb recomputed calls from the multiplex PCR reads with MiXCR, one row per CDR3 protein. The table shows approximately 690,000 distinct CDR3 sequences, with more than 12% occurring only once. This clonotype was seen repeatedly, ten times or more. CDR1 and CDR2 from the germline V gene are MNHEY and SMNVEV (reference sequence). Trimming removed 2 bases at V and 9 bases at J, with 8 bases between. The CDR3 has 12 amino acids. The origin of this receptor is a woman aged 45 to 65 with Graves' ophthalmopathy. This chain joins TRBV27 and TRBJ2-1; D ambiguous. Sequences were obtained from blood. The chain's CDR3 is CASSLVWGEQFF. Here the CDR3 DNA reads TGTGCCAGCAGTTTAGTATGGGGTGAGCAGTTCTTC.